A single sample gave rise to the 24 T cell receptor beta chains below, sequenced in a study of regulatory T cells in long-lasting Graves disease. The TCR beta library used iRepertoire HTBI primers with Arm-PCR amplification of CDR3. TCRdb re-called the multiplex PCR reads through MiXCR, storing one row per CDR3 protein. The table has 450,000 or so distinct CDR3 sequences, around 20% seen once. The time point: persistent/refractory GD, antithyroid drugs over 5 years with positive TRAb. Isolated PBMC RNA provided the starting material for the TCR library. Sequencing used peripheral blood mononuclear cells (PBMCs), obtained when the disease was refractory, from a patient treated with antithyroid drugs. Source of these receptors: a female donor with Graves disease.

The rearrangement uses TRBV5-5 and TRBJ1-5; D not certain. The ends were cut back, 1 base at V and 3 bases at J, with 11 bases in the middle. Germline V gene lookup returns CDR1 SGHKS and CDR2 YYEKEE (reference sequence). The CDR3 runs to 15 residues. The CDR3 bases are TGTGCCAGCAGCTTGTGGGCAGGACCCAATCAGCCCCAGCATTTT. This translates into CASSLWAGPNQPQHF.

Note on this clonotype: An end of the junction differs from the germline gene, which may be a read error. This sequence joins TRBV28 and TRBJ2-2, with D tentatively TRBD1 (6 bases). Looked up from germline, CDR1 is MDHEN and CDR2 is SYDVKM. CDR3 size: 14 residues. As DNA, the CDR3 is TGTGCCAGCAGTTACCCCGGGGACACCGGGGAGCTGTTCTTT. Amino acids: CASSYPGDTGELFF.

Only a few counts were recorded for this clonotype. As DNA, the CDR3 is TGTGCCAGCAGCTCCGGGACTACCCACACCGGGGAGCTGTTTTTT. It encodes CASSSGTTHTGELFF. The V and J genes are TRBV7-2 and TRBJ2-2; 7 nucleotides align to TRBD2. CDR1 is SGHTA, CDR2 FQGNSA, per germline. V dropped 4 bases and J dropped 3; count of bases not matched to a gene: 5. This CDR3 spans 15 amino acids.

Of note for this clonotype: A far more abundant clone sits one base away, making this likely a read error. The conserved phenylalanine or tryptophan is not found at the CDR3 terminus, so this likely reflects a read error. J is TRBJ2-7 and V is TRBV6-2 or TRBV6-3; 12 nucleotides line up with TRBD2. V lost 6 bases to trimming and J lost 1 base; unmatched junction nucleotides: 1. The CDR3 is 14 residues long. The V gene's germline CDR1 is MNHEY and CDR2 SVGEGT. CDR3 in DNA: TGTGCCAGCAGCCTAGCGGGAGGGTCCTACGAGCAGTACCTC. Its protein is CASSLAGGSYEQYL.

V usage is TRBV5-1 and J usage is TRBJ2-7, with 11 bases that match TRBD2. The CDR3 covers 15 residues. The V gene end was trimmed by 4 bases and the J gene end by 2 bases; junction bases not matched to a gene: 5. CDR1 and CDR2 from the germline V gene are SGHRS and YFSETQ. The CDR3 DNA follows: TGCGCCAGCAGCACCGGGACTAGCGGAACCTACGAGCAGTACTTC. Protein product: CASSTGTSGTYEQYF.

This clonotype was seen only a few times. This chain joins TRBV7-8 and TRBJ1-1, with D hard to call. Deletions cut 5 bases from V and 3 bases from J, with 10 bases between. The CDR3 is 13 amino acids. Germline values: CDR1 SGHVS, CDR2 FQNEAQ. CDR3 nucleotides: TGTGCCAGCAGCGGAGGAGGAGACACTGAAGCTTTCTTT. Amino acid sequence: CASSGGGDTEAFF.

This clonotype was seen repeatedly, ten times or more. The chain employs TRBV12-3 or TRBV12-4 and TRBJ1-6; D perhaps matches TRBD1 (5 bases). The CDR3 loop spans 15 amino acids. Trimming removed 0 bases from V and 9 bases from J, with 12 bases in between. The CDR3 DNA sequence: TGTGCCAGCAGTTTAGCGGGGGGGATTACTTCACCCCTCCACTTT. Its protein product is CASSLAGGITSPLHF.

This clonotype was counted a few times. The rearrangement links TRBV7-6 to TRBJ2-1, with 8 bases matching TRBD2. V was pared by 0 bases and J by 12 bases, with 7 bases of the junction left unmatched. Germline lookup yields CDR1 SGHVS and CDR2 FNYEAQ. The CDR3 extends over 14 amino acids. This CDR3 is CASSLATSDLWQFF. Written as DNA, the CDR3 is TGTGCCAGCAGCTTAGCGACTAGCGATCTGTGGCAGTTCTTC. Together with reference TRBV7-6 and TRBJ2-1, the CDR3 gives the full variable domain: GAGVSQSPRYKVTKRGQDVALRCDPISGHVSLYWYRQALGQGPEFLTYFNYEAQQDKSGLPNDRFSAERPEGSISTLTIQRTEQRDSAMYRCASSLATSDLWQFFGPGTRLTVL.

The chain joins TRBV19 to TRBJ1-5; D is perhaps TRBD1 (5 bases). CDR1 is LNHDA, CDR2 SQIVND, per germline (reference sequence). This CDR3 has 16 residues. V lost 5 bases, J lost 0 bases, and 14 bases lay in between. The CDR3 bases are TGTGCCAGTAGTGCTCTCAGGGTTACTAGCAATCAGCCCCAGCATTTT. Amino acid sequence: CASSALRVTSNQPQHF.

The chain couples TRBV9 to TRBJ2-1, with D perhaps matching TRBD2 (6 bases). Trimming removed 0 bases from V and 3 bases from J, with 10 bases in between. Germline loops: CDR1 SGDLS, CDR2 YYNGEE. The CDR3 spans 15 residues. CDR3 DNA sequence: TGTGCCAGCAGCGTAGCGGGAGTGGTCTACAATGAGCAGTTCTTC. Protein sequence: CASSVAGVVYNEQFF.

On this clonotype itself: A single base is all that separates this from a far larger clone, so a read error is likely. The J gene is TRBJ2-7, the V gene TRBV28, with 9 nucleotides matching TRBD1. V lost 5 bases and J lost 5; bases outside the gene matches: 7. The CDR3 extends over 14 amino acids. The V gene's germline CDR1 is MDHEN and CDR2 SYDVKM. CDR3 bases: TGTGCCAGCAGTGTTGGGACAGGGAGGGACGAGCAGTACTTC. Amino acid sequence: CASSVGTGRDEQYF.

This chain uses TRBV6-2 or TRBV6-3 with TRBJ2-7, with D perhaps TRBD2 (6 bases). The CDR3 contains 14 residues. Germline values: CDR1 MNHEY, CDR2 SVGEGT. V lost 7 bases, J lost 2 bases, and 15 bases lay in between. The CDR3 loop is CASNGGGVPYEQYF. The CDR3 DNA reads as TGTGCCAGCAACGGGGGAGGAGTCCCCTACGAGCAGTACTTC.

This clonotype was counted ten times or more. The V call is TRBV12-3 or TRBV12-4, the J call TRBJ1-4, with D uncertain. Trimming left V 7 bases short and J 0 bases short, with 12 bases between. The CDR3 is 15 amino acids. Here the CDR3 DNA reads TGTGCCAGCACCCGAGGTCGAGCAACTAATGAAAAACTGTTTTTT. Translating it yields CASTRGRATNEKLFF.

This sequence joins TRBV29-1 and TRBJ2-7; TRBD1 aligns across 7 bases. Germline CDR1 SQVTM, CDR2 ANQGSEA. The junction had 3 bases not matched to a gene; V was cut back by 4 bases and J by 0 bases. The CDR3 is 13 residues long. CDR3 region: CSVGDRASYEQYF. The CDR3, as DNA: TGCAGCGTTGGAGACAGGGCCTCCTACGAGCAGTACTTC.

The chain carries TRBV11-2 and TRBJ2-2; 12 bases map to TRBD2. The germline gives CDR1 SGHAT, CDR2 FQNNGV. Unmatched junction bases numbered 2, after V lost 4 bases and J lost 5 bases. CDR3 length equals 15 residues. The CDR3 nucleotides read TGTGCCAGCAGCTACACTAGCGGGAGGACCGGGGAGCTGTTTTTT. Translation gives CASSYTSGRTGELFF. Based on the CDR3 plus reference TRBV11-2 and TRBJ2-2, the full variable domain is EAGVAQSPRYKIIEKRQSVAFWCNPISGHATLYWYQQILGQGPKLLIQFQNNGVVDDSQLPKDRFSAERLKGVDSTLKIQPAKLEDSAVYLCASSYTSGRTGELFFGEGSRLTVL.

This clonotype was observed many times. This chain connects TRBV2 to TRBJ2-4, with unresolved D. CDR3 size: 13 residues. The ends were cut back, 7 bases at V and 0 bases at J, with 7 bases in the middle. Germline loops: CDR1 SNHLY, CDR2 FYNNEI. CDR3 residues: CASMGLAKNIQYF. CDR3 sequence (DNA): TGTGCCAGCATGGGTTTAGCCAAAAACATTCAGTACTTC.

This chain joins TRBV7-9 and TRBJ1-2; TRBD1 matches 7 bases. J was trimmed by 7 bases and V by 2 bases; bases with no gene match: 7. This CDR3 is 14 amino acids long. Germline V gene data show CDR1 as SEHNR and CDR2 as FQNEAQ (reference sequence). The CDR3 sequence is CASSLSQGVSGYTF. CDR3 DNA sequence: TGTGCCAGCAGCTTATCGCAGGGGGTGTCTGGCTACACCTTC.

The chain combines TRBV28 with TRBJ2-5; 8 bases line up with TRBD1. Trimming cost V 4 bases and J 4 bases; bases outside gene matches: 14. CDR3 length equals 17 residues. CDR1 is MDHEN, CDR2 SYDVKM, per germline. In nucleotides, the CDR3 is TGTGCCAGCAGTTCAAACATTCGGGACAGGATATCAGAGACCCAGTACTTC. It yields the protein CASSSNIRDRISETQYF.

This clonotype was observed at least ten times. The DNA for the CDR3 is TGTGCCAGCAGCCCGACGGGACTTAGCAATCAGCCCCAGCATTTT. It is translated as CASSPTGLSNQPQHF. This sequence joins TRBV2 and TRBJ1-5, with D possibly TRBD1 on 5 matching bases. This CDR3 is built from 15 residues. CDR1 is SNHLY and CDR2 is FYNNEI in the germline V gene. The V gene lost 6 bases and the J gene lost 0 bases, with 12 bases spanning the gap. The complete variable domain, with remaining parts taken from reference TRBV2 and TRBJ1-5, reads EPEVTQTPSHQVTQMGQEVILRCVPISNHLYFYWYRQILGQKVEFLVSFYNNEISEKSEIFDDQFSVERPDGSNFTLKIRSTKLEDSAMYFCASSPTGLSNQPQHFGDGTRLSIL.

This clonotype has a handful of counts. The chain employs TRBV6-5 and TRBJ1-1; D is ambiguous. The germline gives CDR1 MNHEY, CDR2 SVGAGI. V gave up 4 bases and J gave up 7 bases, with 19 bases separating them. The CDR3 sequence is 15 residues long. CDR3 in DNA: TGTGCCAGCAGTTCTAACCCCCTCCAAACCTATGAAGCTTTCTTT. This gives the protein CASSSNPLQTYEAFF.

The J gene is TRBJ2-7, the V gene TRBV20-1; D gene unclear. CDR1 is DFQATT and CDR2 is SNEGSKA in the germline V gene (reference sequence). V shed 2 bases and J shed 2 bases, with 10 bases lying between them. The CDR3 is 13 amino acids. CDR3 region: CSARSQDPYEQYF. In nucleotides, the CDR3 is TGCAGTGCTAGAAGCCAGGACCCCTACGAGCAGTACTTC.

Details on this clonotype: This may arise from a read error, as a much more abundant clone is one base away. The chain joins TRBV6-2 or TRBV6-3 to TRBJ1-1; 10 bases fit TRBD1. Trimming removed 6 bases from V and 4 bases from J; junction bases left unmatched: 11. Germline assignment: CDR1 MNHEY and CDR2 SVGEGT. The CDR3 is made up of 16 amino acids. CDR3 region: CASRERQGAGGTEAFF. CDR3 in DNA: TGTGCCAGCAGGGAACGACAGGGGGCCGGGGGCACTGAAGCTTTCTTT.

The genes are TRBV5-1 and TRBJ1-5; 7 nucleotides agree with TRBD1. The CDR3 has 16 residues. Looked up from germline, CDR1 is SGHRS and CDR2 is YFSETQ. V trimming: 4 bases; J trimming: 9 bases; junction bases outside the gene matches: 16. The CDR3 DNA sequence: TGCGCCAGCAGCCCGGGCGACAGGGCCCCCTCCGGGCCCCAGCATTTT. Protein sequence: CASSPGDRAPSGPQHF.

This clonotype showed up many times. V and J are TRBV18 and TRBJ2-5; no definite D call. CDR3 size: 12 residues. The V and J ends lost 2 bases and 5 bases respectively, with 6 bases between them. Germline V lookup: CDR1 KGHSH, CDR2 LQKENI. The CDR3 region has the DNA TGTGCCAGCTCACCAAATTCGGAGACCCAGTACTTC. Translating gives CASSPNSETQYF.